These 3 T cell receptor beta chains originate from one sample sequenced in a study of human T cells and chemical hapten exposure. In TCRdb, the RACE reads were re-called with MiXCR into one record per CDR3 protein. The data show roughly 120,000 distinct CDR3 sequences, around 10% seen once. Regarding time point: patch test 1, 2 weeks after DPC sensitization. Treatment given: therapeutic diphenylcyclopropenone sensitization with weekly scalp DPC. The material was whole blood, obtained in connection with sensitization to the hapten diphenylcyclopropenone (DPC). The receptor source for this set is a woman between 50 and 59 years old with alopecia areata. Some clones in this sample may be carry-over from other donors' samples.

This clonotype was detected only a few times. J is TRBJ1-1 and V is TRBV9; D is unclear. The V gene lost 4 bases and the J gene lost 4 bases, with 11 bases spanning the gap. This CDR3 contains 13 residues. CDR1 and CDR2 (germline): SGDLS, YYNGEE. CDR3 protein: CASSRPPGTEAFF. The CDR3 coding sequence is TGTGCCAGCAGCAGGCCCCCGGGCACTGAAGCTTTCTTT.

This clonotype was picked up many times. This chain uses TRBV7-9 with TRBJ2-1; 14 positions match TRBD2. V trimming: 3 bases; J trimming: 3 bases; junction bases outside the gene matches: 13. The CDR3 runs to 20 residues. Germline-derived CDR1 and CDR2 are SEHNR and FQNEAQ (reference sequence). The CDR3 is CASSFSSTTSGRALYNEQFF. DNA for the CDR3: TGTGCCAGCAGCTTTTCTTCCACGACTAGCGGGAGGGCCCTCTACAATGAGCAGTTCTTC. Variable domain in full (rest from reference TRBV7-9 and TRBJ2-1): DTGVSQNPRHKITKRGQNVTFRCDPISEHNRLYWYRQTLGQGPEFLTYFQNEAQLEKSRLLSDRFSAERPKGSFSTLEIQRTEQGDSAMYLCASSFSSTTSGRALYNEQFFGPGTRLTVL.

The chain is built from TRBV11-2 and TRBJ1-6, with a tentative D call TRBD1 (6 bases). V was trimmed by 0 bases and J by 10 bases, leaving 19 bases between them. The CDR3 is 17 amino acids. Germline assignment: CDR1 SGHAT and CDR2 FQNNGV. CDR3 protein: CASSLERLHRVYSPLHF. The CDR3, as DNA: TGTGCCAGCAGCTTAGAACGGCTACACAGGGTATACTCACCCCTCCACTTT.